This T cell receptor (beta chain) emerged from a study of blood T cells in healthy people across ages. Study outcomes and limitations: Considered underestimates were the diversity estimates obtained from one million T cells.

A second PCR of about 7 to 11 cycles used a sample-barcoded 5' primer and a J-beta primer mix. MiXCR was run by TCRdb on the 5' RACE reads, yielding one entry per CDR3 protein. Of roughly 800,000 distinct CDR3 sequences in the sample, about three fifths were seen once. This clonotype came up a few times. Its antigen is undetermined. This receptor was identified in a man younger than 45 in good health. Source material: blood.

The CDR3 DNA is TGTGCCAGCAGCCAAAATCCGGACCCGACGCAGGTTACGCAGTATTTT. Its protein product is CASSQNPDPTQVTQYF. The rearrangement joins TRBV3-1 to TRBJ2-3; D ambiguous. The CDR3 extends over 16 amino acids. Germline-derived CDR1 and CDR2 are LGHDT and YNNKEL (reference sequence). Between the trimmed V and J ends, which lost 2 bases and 8 bases, there was a span of 20 bases.